This paragraph covers one TCR beta chain sequence. TCRdb's table, derived via immunoSEQ multiplex PCR, lists solely in-frame clones and lacks some. Altogether tens of thousands of clones are present, 70% to 80% being singletons, with the ten largest covering 20% to 25%. These data are taken from a study of control samples from healthy donors and cancer patients. The CDR3 has 15 residues. Trimming stripped 5 bases from V and 7 bases from J, with 21 bases between. In germline, CDR1 is SEHNR, CDR2 FQNEAQ (reference sequence). This TCR derives from a man in his 60s with head and neck cancer. Sequenced: PBMCs. The chain recombines TRBV7-9 with TRBJ2-7, with D tentatively TRBD1 or TRBD2 (6 bases each). This CDR3 reads CASSRGGGPLGEQYF. CDR3 DNA: TGTGCCAGCAGCCGGGGTGGGGGGCCCCTTGGGGAGCAGTACTTC.